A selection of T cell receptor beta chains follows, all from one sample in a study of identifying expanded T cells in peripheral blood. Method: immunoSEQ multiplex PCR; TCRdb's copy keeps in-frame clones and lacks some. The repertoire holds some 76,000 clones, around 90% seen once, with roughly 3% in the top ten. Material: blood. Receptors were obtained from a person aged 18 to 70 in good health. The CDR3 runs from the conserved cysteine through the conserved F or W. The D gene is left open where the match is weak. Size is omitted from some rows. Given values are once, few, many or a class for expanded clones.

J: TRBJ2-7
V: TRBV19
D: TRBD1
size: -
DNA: TGTGCCAGTAGTATTGGGACAGGCCTCTACGAGCAGTACTTC
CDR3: CASSIGTGLYEQYF

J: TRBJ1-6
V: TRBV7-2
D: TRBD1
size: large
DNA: TGTGCCAGCAGCCCAGACAGGGGATTAGGGGCCAATTCACCCCTCCACTTT
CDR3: CASSPDRGLGANSPLHF

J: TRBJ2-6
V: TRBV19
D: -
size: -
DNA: TGTGCCAGACGACTACATGGGGGGAGACACTCTGGGGCCAACGTCCTGACTTTC
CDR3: CARRLHGGRHSGANVLTF

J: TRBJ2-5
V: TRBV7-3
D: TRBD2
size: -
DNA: TGTGCCAGCAGCGCAGCGGGAGGTTTGGAGACCCAGTACTTC
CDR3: CASSAAGGLETQYF

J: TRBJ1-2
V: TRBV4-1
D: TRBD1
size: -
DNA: TGCGCCAGCAGGCCGACAGGGGCGGGAGGCTACACCTTC
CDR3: CASRPTGAGGYTF

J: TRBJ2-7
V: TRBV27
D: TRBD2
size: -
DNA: TGTGCCAGCAGTACCCCTAGCGGCGGTCATTACGAGCAGTACTTC
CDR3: CASSTPSGGHYEQYF

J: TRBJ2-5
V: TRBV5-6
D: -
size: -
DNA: TGTGCCAGCAGCTTCGGAGCCTCGGTTTGGGAGACCCAGTACTTC
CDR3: CASSFGASVWETQYF

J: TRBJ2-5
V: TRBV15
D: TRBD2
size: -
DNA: TGTGCCACCAGCAGAGGTTTAGCGGGGGGAGAGACCCAGTACTTC
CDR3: CATSRGLAGGETQYF

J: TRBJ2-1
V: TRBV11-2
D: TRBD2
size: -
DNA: TGTGCCAGCAGCTACACTAGCGGGACCTACAATGAGCAGTTCTTC
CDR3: CASSYTSGTYNEQFF

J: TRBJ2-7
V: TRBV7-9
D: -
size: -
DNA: TGTGCCAGCAGCTCTAGGGCAGGGCCCTACGAGCAGTACTTC
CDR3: CASSSRAGPYEQYF

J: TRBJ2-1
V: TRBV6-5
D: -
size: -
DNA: TGTGCCAGCAGTTACCGGGCGGGAACCTACAATGAGCAGTTCTTC
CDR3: CASSYRAGTYNEQFF

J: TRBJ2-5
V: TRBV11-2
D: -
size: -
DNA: TGTGCCAGCCGAGGGGGGGCCCTACTTCAAGAGACCCAGTACTTC
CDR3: CASRGGALLQETQYF

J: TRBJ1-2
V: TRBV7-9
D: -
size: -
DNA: TGTGCCAGCAGCTTCCAATGCGCTTTTTCCTATGGCTACACCTTC
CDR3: CASSFQCAFSYGYTF

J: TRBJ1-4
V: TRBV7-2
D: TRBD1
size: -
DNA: TGTGCCAGCAGCTTAAAGGGGGCGGCTGAAAAACTGTTTTTT
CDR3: CASSLKGAAEKLFF

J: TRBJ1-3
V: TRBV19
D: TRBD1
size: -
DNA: TGTGCCAGTAGTCCGACAGGGTTAAACGGAAACACCATATATTTT
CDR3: CASSPTGLNGNTIYF

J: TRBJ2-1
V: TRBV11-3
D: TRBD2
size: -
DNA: TGTGCCAGCAGCTTAGGACTAGCAGTCAATGAGCAGTTCTTC
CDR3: CASSLGLAVNEQFF

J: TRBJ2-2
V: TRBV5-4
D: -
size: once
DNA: TGTGCCAGCATACGGGACCTAAACACCGGGGAGCTGTTTTTT
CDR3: CASIRDLNTGELFF

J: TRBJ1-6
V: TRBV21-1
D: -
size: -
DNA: TGTGCCAGCAGCAATCATTCACCCCTCCACTTT
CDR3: CASSNHSPLHF

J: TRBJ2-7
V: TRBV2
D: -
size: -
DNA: TGTGCCAGCAGTGTTGGAAGGGTGGACTCCTACGAGCAGTACTTC
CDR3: CASSVGRVDSYEQYF

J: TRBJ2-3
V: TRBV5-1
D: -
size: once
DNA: TGCGCCAGCAGCTTGCATGCGGTAATCACAGATACGCAGTATTTT
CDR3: CASSLHAVITDTQYF

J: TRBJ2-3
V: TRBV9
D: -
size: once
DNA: TGTGCCAGCAGCGTAGGGGGCGTGGCAGGAGATACGCAGTATTTT
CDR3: CASSVGGVAGDTQYF

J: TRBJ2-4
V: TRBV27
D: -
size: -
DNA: TGTGCCAGCAGTTTTAAGGGGGCCAAAAACATTCAGTACTTC
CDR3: CASSFKGAKNIQYF

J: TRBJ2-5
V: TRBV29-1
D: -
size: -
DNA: TGCAGCGGGGTGGAGGGTCCGTTGGAGACCCAGTACTTC
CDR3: CSGVEGPLETQYF

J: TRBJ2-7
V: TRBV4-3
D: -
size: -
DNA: TGCGCCAGCAGCCAAGCGGCAGGGCTGATGTACTTC
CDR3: CASSQAAGLMYF

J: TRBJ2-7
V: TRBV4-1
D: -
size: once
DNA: TGCGCCAGCAGCCAAGCCCTTCTCTACGAGCAGTACTTC
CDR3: CASSQALLYEQYF

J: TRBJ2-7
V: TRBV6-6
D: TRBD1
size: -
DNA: TGTGCCAGCAGTTACGCCTGGACAGGGGAAGGGGAGCAGTACTTC
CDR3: CASSYAWTGEGEQYF

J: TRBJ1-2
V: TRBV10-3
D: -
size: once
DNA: TGTGCCATCAGTGAGTCCCGGGACCGAAGCTATGGCTACACCTTC
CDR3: CAISESRDRSYGYTF

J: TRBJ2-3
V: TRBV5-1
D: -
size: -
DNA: TGCGCCAGCAGCCAAAGTTGGGCTCGCACAGATACGCAGTATTTT
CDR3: CASSQSWARTDTQYF

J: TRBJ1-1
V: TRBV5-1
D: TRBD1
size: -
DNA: TGCGCCAGCAGCTTGATACAGGGGGCGGAAGCTTTCTTT
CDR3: CASSLIQGAEAFF

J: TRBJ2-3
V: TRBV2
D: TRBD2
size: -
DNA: TGTGCCAGTACGGGGGGACCAGATACGCAGTATTTT
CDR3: CASTGGPDTQYF

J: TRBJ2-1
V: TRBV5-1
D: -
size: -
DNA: TGCGCCAGCAGCCACAATAGAATAGAAAACAGGGATGAGCAGTTCTTC
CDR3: CASSHNRIENRDEQFF

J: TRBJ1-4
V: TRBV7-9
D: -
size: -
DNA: TGTGCCAGCAGTTTTAAAGGGAACTATGCAACTAATGAAAAACTGTTTTTT
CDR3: CASSFKGNYATNEKLFF

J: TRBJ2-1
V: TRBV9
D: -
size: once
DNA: TGTGCCAGCAGCGGAGGAGTCCCTAGCTCGGGGAATGAGCAGTTCTTC
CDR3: CASSGGVPSSGNEQFF

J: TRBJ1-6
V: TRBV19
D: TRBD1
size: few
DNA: TGTGCCAGTAGTTTGGACAGGGTAGGTTCACCCCTCCACTTT
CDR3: CASSLDRVGSPLHF

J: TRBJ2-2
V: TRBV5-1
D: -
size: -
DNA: TGCGCCAGCAGCCCTTCGAACACCGGGGAGCTGTTTTTT
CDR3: CASSPSNTGELFF

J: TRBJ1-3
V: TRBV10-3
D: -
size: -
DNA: TGTGCCATCAGTGCAGACAGGCTGACCTCTGGAAACACCATATATTTT
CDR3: CAISADRLTSGNTIYF

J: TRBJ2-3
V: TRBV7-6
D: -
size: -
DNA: TGTGCCAGCAGCGAGGAACGGTCAGATACGCAGTATTTT
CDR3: CASSEERSDTQYF

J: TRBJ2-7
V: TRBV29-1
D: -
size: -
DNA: TGCAGCGTTCAGGTGACCTACGAGCAGTACTTC
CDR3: CSVQVTYEQYF

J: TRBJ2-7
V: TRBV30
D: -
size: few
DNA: TGTGCCGCAACCATGCGGGGAAACGTCTACGAGCAGTACTTC
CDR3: CAATMRGNVYEQYF

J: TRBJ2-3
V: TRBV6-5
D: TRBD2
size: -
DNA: TGTGCCAGCTCTCGACTAGCGGGGGGCACGGATACGCAGTATTTT
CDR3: CASSRLAGGTDTQYF

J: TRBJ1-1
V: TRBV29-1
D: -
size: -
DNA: TGCAGCGTTGACACTGAAGCTTTCTTT
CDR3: CSVDTEAFF

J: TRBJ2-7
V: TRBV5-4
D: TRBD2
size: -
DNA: TGTGCCAGCAGCCGCGGCCGGACTAGCGGGATAATGGAGCAGTACTTC
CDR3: CASSRGRTSGIMEQYF

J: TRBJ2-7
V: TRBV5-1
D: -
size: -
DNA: TGCGCCAGCAGCTTGTTGAGTAGCTACGAGCAGTACTTC
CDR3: CASSLLSSYEQYF

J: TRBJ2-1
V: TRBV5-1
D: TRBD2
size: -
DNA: TGCGCCAGCAGCTTGGGGACTAGCGGGATTAATGAGCAGTTCTTC
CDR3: CASSLGTSGINEQFF

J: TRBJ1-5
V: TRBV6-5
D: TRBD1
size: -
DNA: TGTGCCAGCAGTCCACAGGGGAGCAATCAGCCCCAGCATTTT
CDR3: CASSPQGSNQPQHF

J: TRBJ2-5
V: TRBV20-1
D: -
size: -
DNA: TGCAGCGGAGGACCCCAAGAGACCCAGTACTTC
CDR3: CSGGPQETQYF

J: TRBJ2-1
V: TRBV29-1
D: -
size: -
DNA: TGCAGCGGTGTGGGCTCCCGAAGCTCCTACAATGAGCAGTTCTTC
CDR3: CSGVGSRSSYNEQFF

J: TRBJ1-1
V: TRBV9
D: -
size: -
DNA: TGTGCCAGCAGCCCCTCGGGGATGGCGGACACTGAAGCTTTCTTT
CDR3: CASSPSGMADTEAFF

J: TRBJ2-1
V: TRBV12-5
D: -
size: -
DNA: TGTGCTAGTGGTCTAGGGGCGCGAGAGCAGTTCTTC
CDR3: CASGLGAREQFF

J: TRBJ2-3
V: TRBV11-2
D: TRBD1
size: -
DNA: TGTGCCAGCAGCTCATCACAGGGGTATACGCAGTATTTT
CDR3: CASSSSQGYTQYF

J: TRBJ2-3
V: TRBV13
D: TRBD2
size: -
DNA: TGTGCCAGCAGCTCGGCGGGGGACGGACTATACACAGATACGCAGTATTTT
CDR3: CASSSAGDGLYTDTQYF

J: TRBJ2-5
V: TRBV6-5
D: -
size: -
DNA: TGTGCCAGCAGTTGGGGACTCGAGGGACAAGAGACCCAGTACTTC
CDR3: CASSWGLEGQETQYF

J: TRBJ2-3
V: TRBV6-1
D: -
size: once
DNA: TGTGCCAGCAGTGAATTGGGGAAGTCGGATACGCAGTATTTT
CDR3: CASSELGKSDTQYF

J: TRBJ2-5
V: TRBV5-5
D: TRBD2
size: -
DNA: TGTGCCAGCAGCACGGGACTAGCGGGGGGCCAGGGGGAGACCCAGTACTTC
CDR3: CASSTGLAGGQGETQYF

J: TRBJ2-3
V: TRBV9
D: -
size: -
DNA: TGTGCCAGCAGCGTAGAAATATGGGATACGCAGTATTTT
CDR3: CASSVEIWDTQYF

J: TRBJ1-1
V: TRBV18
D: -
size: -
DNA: TGTGCCAGCTCACCCTTTTCTCGGACTGAAGCTTTCTTT
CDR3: CASSPFSRTEAFF

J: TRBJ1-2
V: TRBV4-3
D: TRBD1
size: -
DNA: TGCGCCAGCAGCCAAGATATTACAGGGGGCCGAGGAGGCTATGGCTACACCTTC
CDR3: CASSQDITGGRGGYGYTF